This TCR beta chain originates from a study of response to subunit inactivated influenza vaccine. TCRdb re-called the RT-PCR reads through MiXCR, storing one row per CDR3 protein. The sample includes approximately 700,000 distinct CDR3 sequences, 15% to 18% seen only once; the top ten take around a tenth. This clonotype was counted only a few times. Its antigen is not known. Regarding the study as a whole: Authors proposed each seasonal influenza vaccination draws in few new T cells.

The input for sequencing was PBMCs from blood, taken 12 days after vaccination. This TCR derives from a man aged 45-60 years who received an inactivated influenza vaccine.

The CDR3 here is CASTFLDRGGTDTQYF. In nucleotides, the CDR3 is TGTGCCAGCACCTTTCTGGACAGGGGGGGCACAGATACGCAGTATTTT. V and J are TRBV7-9 and TRBJ2-3; 10 bases match TRBD1. The V segment lost 7 bases and the J segment 1 base; nucleotides outside the gene matches: 8. Germline V CDR1 and CDR2: SEHNR, FQNEAQ (reference sequence). The CDR3 spans 16 residues.